Reported below is one TCR beta chain. Primers: 60 Vbeta forward and 13 Jbeta reverse. The protocol was immunoSEQ multiplex PCR, while the TCRdb copy is restricted to in-frame clones and leaves out a portion. The table includes hundreds of thousands of clones, roughly 81% detected once. This record comes from a study of cytomegalovirus exposure and HLA in healthy donors. The sequencing sample was made of PBMCs. The source is a girl aged 2-10 years in good health and CMV-seronegative.

CDR3 loop: CASRDPGQHYEQYF. As DNA, the CDR3 is TGTGCCAGCAGGGATCCGGGACAGCATTACGAGCAGTACTTC. The V gene is TRBV27, the J gene TRBJ2-7, with 7 bases fitting TRBD1. V dropped 6 bases and J dropped 4; count of bases not matched to a gene: 9. Per germline, CDR1 MNHEY and CDR2 SMNVEV (reference sequence). The CDR3 sequence is 14 residues long.